This section outlines one TCR beta chain sequence together with its context. The sample is drawn from a study of cytomegalovirus exposure and HLA in healthy donors. Both 60 Vbeta primers and 13 Jbeta primers went into the PCR. The data were produced by immunoSEQ multiplex PCR, yet TCRdb's version contains in-frame clones alone and is incomplete. The sample yields roughly 200,000 clones, roughly 80% seen once. This CDR3 contains 15 residues. Trimming cost V 1 base and J 6 bases; bases outside gene matches: 6. The germline CDR1 and CDR2 sequences are SGHTA and FQGNSA. This TCR came from a woman in her late teens or twenties in good health and CMV-seronegative. Sequencing was carried out using PBMCs. The chain recombines TRBV7-2 with TRBJ2-5, with 9 bases that match TRBD2. The CDR3 is CASSLDGSGSKTQYF. The CDR3 DNA reads TGTGCCAGCAGCTTAGATGGTAGCGGGAGTAAGACCCAGTACTTC.